These T cell receptor beta chains were read from a single sample in a study of blood T cell repertoires in COVID-19. Only in-frame clones appear in the TCRdb table, and some are missing; sequencing was by immunoSEQ multiplex PCR. The sample lists around 180,000 clones; approximately 85% were seen once. Sequencing was performed on peripheral blood. These receptor sequences come from a woman older than 75 with acute or convalescent COVID-19. Both conserved end residues are part of each CDR3. The D gene is left open where the match is weak. The size entry is marked missing in some rows and otherwise reads once, few, many or a size class.

clone_size,v_call,j_call,d_call,cdr3_aa,cdr3_nt
.,TRBV6-2/TRBV6-3,TRBJ2-1,TRBD1,CASSYTGGSYNEQFF,TGTGCCAGCAGTTATACAGGGGGCTCCTACAATGAGCAGTTCTTC
.,TRBV19,TRBJ1-1,.,CASSTTGPTEAFF,TGTGCCAGTAGCACCACAGGCCCCACTGAAGCTTTCTTT
.,TRBV5-8,TRBJ2-7,.,CASSYPGSPEQYF,TGTGCCAGCAGCTATCCAGGATCTCCCGAGCAGTACTTC
once,TRBV7-7,TRBJ2-5,TRBD1,CASSAQSGTGYRETQYF,TGTGCCAGCAGCGCACAGTCCGGGACAGGGTATCGAGAGACCCAGTACTTC
.,TRBV6-6,TRBJ1-1,TRBD1,CASSYGQGARNTEAFF,TGTGCCAGCAGTTACGGACAGGGGGCAAGGAACACTGAAGCTTTCTTT
.,TRBV5-4,TRBJ1-2,.,CASSLSGGGDGYTF,TGTGCCAGCAGCTTGTCTGGGGGAGGTGATGGCTACACCTTC
few,TRBV7-9,TRBJ2-1,.,CASSLEGAYNEQFF,TGTGCCAGCAGCTTAGAGGGGGCCTACAATGAGCAGTTCTTC
.,TRBV2,TRBJ2-7,TRBD2,CATQPAGATIEQYF,TGTGCCACCCAGCCAGCGGGAGCCACTATTGAGCAGTACTTC
.,TRBV9,TRBJ2-7,.,CASSSRTTEEQYF,TGTGCCAGCAGCTCTCGGACAACTGAGGAGCAGTACTTC
.,TRBV3-1/TRBV3-2,TRBJ2-1,.,CASSQVVEAFLYEQFF,TGTGCCAGCAGCCAAGTCGTTGAGGCATTTTTGTATGAGCAGTTCTTC
once,TRBV14,TRBJ2-7,TRBD1,CASSQRQGRGYEQYF,TGTGCCAGCAGCCAGAGACAGGGGCGAGGCTACGAGCAGTACTTC
.,TRBV7-8,TRBJ2-7,TRBD2,CASSLSVGGRAYEQYF,TGTGCCAGCAGCTTAAGTGTTGGCGGGAGGGCCTACGAGCAGTACTTC
.,TRBV9,TRBJ2-3,.,CASSAQGGSTDTQYF,TGTGCCAGCAGCGCTCAGGGGGGAAGCACAGATACGCAGTATTTT
.,TRBV7-2,TRBJ1-5,.,CASSSQSGQDQPQHF,TGTGCCAGCAGCTCGCAGTCGGGACAAGATCAGCCCCAGCATTTT
.,TRBV7-8,TRBJ1-2,.,CASSLKSSEGLYGYTF,TGTGCCAGCAGCTTAAAAAGCAGCGAGGGTCTCTATGGCTACACCTTC
.,TRBV18,TRBJ1-6,.,CASSRQDNSPLHF,TGTGCCAGCTCACGACAGGATAATTCACCCCTCCACTTT
medium-sized,TRBV4-3,TRBJ2-7,.,CASSPSLYYEQYF,TGCGCCAGCAGCCCGTCCTTGTACTACGAGCAGTACTTC
.,TRBV19,TRBJ2-7,.,CASSTTASYEQYF,TGTGCCAGTTCTACGACAGCCTCCTACGAGCAGTACTTC
.,TRBV27,TRBJ1-5,.,CASSSREVQPQHF,TGTGCCAGCAGTTCCAGGGAGGTGCAGCCCCAGCATTTT
.,TRBV3-1/TRBV3-2,TRBJ2-7,TRBD1,CASSQAGTGYEQYF,TGTGCCAGCAGCCAAGCTGGGACAGGCTACGAGCAGTACTTC
.,TRBV19,TRBJ2-3,TRBD2,CASSRILAGGGDTQYF,TGTGCCAGTAGTCGGATTTTAGCGGGGGGTGGAGATACGCAGTATTTT
.,TRBV7-9,TRBJ1-5,TRBD1,CASSPTDRGSNQPQHF,TGTGCCAGCAGCCCCACAGACAGGGGCAGCAATCAGCCCCAGCATTTT
.,TRBV18,TRBJ2-7,TRBD1,CASSTSGTGVDEQYF,TGTGCCAGCTCAACTTCCGGGACAGGGGTGGACGAGCAGTACTTC
.,TRBV23-1,TRBJ2-7,.,CASSLITGQRTEQYF,TGCGCCAGCAGTTTGATAACGGGACAAAGGACCGAGCAGTACTTC
once,TRBV6-5,TRBJ1-2,.,CASSYSLLEGYTF,TGTGCCAGCAGTTACTCGCTGTTAGAGGGCTACACCTTC
.,TRBV27,TRBJ2-6,.,CASASSGANVLTF,TGTGCCAGTGCCAGCTCTGGGGCCAACGTCCTGACTTTC
few,TRBV19,TRBJ1-5,.,CASSISGTTSNQPQHF,TGTGCCAGTAGTATATCAGGTACCACCAGCAATCAGCCCCAGCATTTT
.,TRBV11-2,TRBJ2-5,.,CASSPGVTQYF,TGTGCCAGCAGCCCCGGGGTGACCCAGTACTTC
once,TRBV3-1/TRBV3-2,TRBJ2-5,TRBD2,CASSLTSGSMSAAQYF,TGTGCCAGCAGCCTGACTAGCGGGAGTATGTCAGCGGCCCAGTACTTC
few,TRBV7-9,TRBJ1-4,.,CASSQQVAIDEKLFF,TGTGCCAGCAGTCAACAGGTCGCGATAGATGAAAAACTGTTTTTT
.,TRBV25-1,TRBJ1-1,.,CASSERQNTEAFF,TGTGCCAGCAGTGAGAGGCAGAACACTGAAGCTTTCTTT
.,TRBV7-2,TRBJ2-7,TRBD2,CASTRGGFDEQYF,TGTGCCAGCACCCGCGGGGGTTTTGACGAGCAGTACTTC
.,TRBV5-1,TRBJ1-2,TRBD1,CASSLASGGANYGYTF,TGCGCCAGCAGCTTGGCCTCAGGGGGAGCTAACTATGGCTACACCTTC
once,TRBV6-5,TRBJ2-3,TRBD2,CASNSLAGVGDTQYF,TGTGCCAGCAACTCACTAGCGGGAGTGGGAGATACGCAGTATTTT
.,TRBV12-3/TRBV12-4,TRBJ2-7,.,CASRTDRKQYF,TGTGCCAGCAGAACCGACAGAAAGCAGTACTTC
few,TRBV9,TRBJ1-6,.,CASSTRTDNSPLHF,TGTGCCAGCAGCACTAGGACGGATAATTCACCCCTCCACTTT
few,TRBV6-5,TRBJ2-1,TRBD1,CASSRTGIEQFF,TGTGCCAGCAGTAGGACAGGGATTGAGCAGTTCTTC
.,TRBV5-1,TRBJ1-6,.,CASSLDSGQINSPLHF,TGCGCCAGCAGCTTGGATTCCGGACAGATTAATTCACCCCTCCACTTT
.,TRBV6-1,TRBJ2-5,TRBD2,CASSEAGLAGGIRETQYF,TGTGCCAGCAGTGAGGCGGGACTAGCGGGGGGGATTAGAGAGACCCAGTACTTC
.,TRBV7-7,TRBJ1-3,TRBD1,CASSPNRGPGNTIYF,TGTGCCAGCAGCCCGAACAGGGGGCCTGGAAACACCATATATTTT